Presented here are 13 T cell receptor beta chains from one specimen sequenced in a study of control samples from healthy donors and cancer patients (dated by TCRdb to about 2020). The library relied on the immunoSEQ multiplex PCR assay. Drawn from immuneACCESS, this table holds only the in-frame rearrangements with V and J called that TCRdb kept. Clones are partly lost; checked studies trace under half to an unresolved V gene and leave the rest unexplained. The sample includes about 160,000 clones, with 93% observed a single time. The ten largest clonotypes hold 5.8% of the sample. Sequencing used blood. The source of these receptors is a man between 18 and 29 years old in good health.

This clone showed up just once. The gene calls are TRBV4-1 and TRBJ1-1; TRBD1 agrees at 7 bases. The germline CDR1 and CDR2 sequences are MGHRA and YSYEKL. V lost 1 base and J lost 5; bases outside the gene matches: 1. This CDR3 contains 13 residues. CDR3 sequence: CASSQGTGTEAFF. CDR3 DNA sequence: TGCGCCAGCAGCCAAGGGACAGGAACTGAAGCTTTCTTT.

The J gene is TRBJ1-3, the V gene TRBV5-5; possible D gene TRBD1, 5 bases. Germline V CDR1 and CDR2: SGHKS, YYEKEE (reference sequence). V was trimmed by 2 bases and J by 1 base, leaving 7 bases between them. This CDR3 comprises 14 residues. The CDR3 spells CASSFWGSGNTIYF. DNA of the CDR3: TGTGCCAGCAGCTTTTGGGGGTCTGGAAACACCATATATTTT. Looking up the rest from reference TRBV5-5 and TRBJ1-3 gives the full variable domain: DAGVTQSPTHLIKTRGQQVTLRCSPISGHKSVSWYQQVLGQGPQFIFQYYEKEERGRGNFPDRFSARQFPNYSSELNVNALLLGDSALYLCASSFWGSGNTIYFGEGSWLTVV.

J is TRBJ2-1 and V is TRBV13, with D unresolved. The V gene's germline CDR1 is PRHDT and CDR2 FYEKMQ (reference sequence). The CDR3 runs 11 residues. Trimming removed 2 bases from V and 12 bases from J, with 8 bases in between. CDR3 sequence reads: CASSLLGSQFF. CDR3 bases: TGTGCCAGCAGCTTACTGGGATCGCAGTTCTTC.

The CDR3 nucleotides are TGCGCCAGCAGCCCCCCCCGGGGTATCGGCTACACCTTC. Protein: CASSPPRGIGYTF. The chain carries TRBV4-1 and TRBJ1-2; D is uncertain. CDR1 MGHRA and CDR2 YSYEKL come from the germline V gene. V was clipped by 4 bases and J by 8 bases, with 14 bases between them. The CDR3 runs to 13 residues.

The genes are TRBV6-2 or TRBV6-3 and TRBJ2-5; the D gene is possibly TRBD1 (5 bases). V was cut by 2 bases and J by 5 bases, with 12 bases left in between. Looked up from germline, CDR1 is MNHEY and CDR2 is SVGEGT. The CDR3 loop spans 14 amino acids. This CDR3 is CASSYGLAGETQYF. CDR3 DNA sequence: TGTGCCAGCAGTTACGGTTTAGCAGGGGAGACCCAGTACTTC.

The gene calls are TRBV7-9 and TRBJ2-7; possible D gene TRBD2, 5 bases. Trimming removed 4 bases from V and 3 bases from J, with 16 bases in between. The CDR3 sequence is 15 residues long. In germline, CDR1 is SEHNR, CDR2 FQNEAQ (reference sequence). CDR3 in amino acids: CASSSASRVVYEQYF. CDR3 DNA sequence: TGTGCCAGCAGCTCAGCGTCGCGGGTAGTCTACGAGCAGTACTTC.

V usage is TRBV6-2 or TRBV6-3 and J usage is TRBJ1-5; D is uncertain. V shed 4 bases and J shed 4 bases, with 5 bases lying between them. The CDR3 loop spans 12 amino acids. CDR1 and CDR2 (germline): MNHEY, SVGEGT. DNA of the CDR3: TGTGCCAGCAGTTCCGGTAATCAGCCCCAGCATTTT. Protein sequence: CASSSGNQPQHF.

In DNA form, the CDR3 reads TGCAGCGTTGGGGACGGAACCTATGGCTACACCTTC. It codes for CSVGDGTYGYTF. V and J are TRBV29-1 and TRBJ1-2; a possible D gene is TRBD1 (5 bases). The CDR3 is 12 amino acids. V gave up 4 bases and J gave up 4 bases, with 10 bases separating them. Per the germline V gene, CDR1 is SQVTM and CDR2 is ANQGSEA.

This chain connects TRBV10-3 to TRBJ2-5; TRBD1 matches 8 bases. The CDR3 loop spans 13 amino acids. Germline V gives CDR1 ENHRY, CDR2 SYGVKD. After removal of 10 bases from V and 0 bases from J, the junction contained 4 bases not matched to a gene. CDR3 sequence (DNA): TGTGCCACCCAGGGGGCGTACCAAGAGACCCAGTACTTC. Translated: CATQGAYQETQYF.

The V call is TRBV28, the J call TRBJ1-4; no reliable D call. Trimming pared 4 bases from V and 2 bases from J, leaving 11 bases between. This CDR3 has 15 residues. Germline CDR1 reads MDHEN; CDR2 reads SYDVKM. The CDR3: CASSYRTSTNEKLFF. CDR3 nucleotides: TGTGCCAGCAGTTATAGGACCTCGACTAATGAAAAACTGTTTTTT.

This clone has a single count. This chain links TRBV6-2 or TRBV6-3 with TRBJ1-1, with TRBD1 as a possible D gene (5 bases). Germline CDR1 is MNHEY and CDR2 is SVGEGT. CDR3 length: 13 amino acids. V lost 2 bases and J 8 bases, leaving 12 bases between the germline ends. The CDR3 DNA follows: TGTGCCAGCAGTTACCGGGGCGAAACAGAAGCTTTCTTT. This codes for CASSYRGETEAFF.

V is TRBV3-1 (or the pseudogene TRBV3-2) and J is TRBJ2-3; TRBD1 might be the D (5 bases). Germline CDR1 and CDR2: LGHDT and YNNKEL (reference sequence). The CDR3 sequence is 14 residues long. Deletions cut 4 bases from V and 2 bases from J, with 10 bases between. The CDR3 reads CASSPQGLTDTQYF. As DNA, the CDR3 is TGTGCCAGCAGCCCCCAGGGCCTCACAGATACGCAGTATTTT.

The chain links TRBV6-5 to TRBJ1-1; D unclear. V was trimmed by 11 bases and J by 1 base, leaving 14 bases between them. CDR3 length: 13 amino acids. Per germline, CDR1 MNHEY and CDR2 SVGAGI. CDR3 region: CAARIGRNTEAFF. For the CDR3, the DNA is TGTGCCGCCAGGATAGGCCGGAACACTGAAGCTTTCTTT.